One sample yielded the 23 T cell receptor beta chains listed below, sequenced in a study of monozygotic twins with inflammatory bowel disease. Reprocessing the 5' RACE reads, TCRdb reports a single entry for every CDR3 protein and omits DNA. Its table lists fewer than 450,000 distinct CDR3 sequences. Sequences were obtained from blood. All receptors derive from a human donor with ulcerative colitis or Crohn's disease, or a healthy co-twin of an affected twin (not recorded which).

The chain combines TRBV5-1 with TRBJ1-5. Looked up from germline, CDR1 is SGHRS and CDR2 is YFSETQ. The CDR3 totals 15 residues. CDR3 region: CASSPGGEEYQPQHF.

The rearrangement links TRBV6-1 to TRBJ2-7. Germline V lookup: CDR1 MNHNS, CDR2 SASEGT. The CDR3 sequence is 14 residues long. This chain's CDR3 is CASAVGRSSYEQYF.

The CDR3 sequence: CASSYPGADQETQYF. V gene TRBV6-5 combines with J gene TRBJ2-5; TCRdb reports TRBD1, a call that lacks DNA to check it against. CDR1 is MNHEY, CDR2 SVGAGI, per germline. The CDR3 loop spans 15 amino acids.

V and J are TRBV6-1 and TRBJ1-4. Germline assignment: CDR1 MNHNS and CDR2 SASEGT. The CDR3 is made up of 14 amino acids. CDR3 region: CASRTQGGDEKLFF.

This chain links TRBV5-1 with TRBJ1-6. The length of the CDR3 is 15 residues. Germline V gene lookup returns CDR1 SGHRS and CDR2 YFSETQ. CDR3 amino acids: CASSWLWEGNSPLHF.

The CDR3 loop reads CASSGDSLGGYTF. The rearrangement joins TRBV12-3 or TRBV12-4 to TRBJ1-2; TCRdb's D call of TRBD1 is untestable without DNA. The length of the CDR3 is 13 residues.

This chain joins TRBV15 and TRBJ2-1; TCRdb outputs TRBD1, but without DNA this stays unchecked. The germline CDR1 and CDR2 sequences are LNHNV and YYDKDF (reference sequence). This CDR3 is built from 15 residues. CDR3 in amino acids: CATSRAGTPNNEQFF.

This CDR3 reads CSARVRTGVLSGTETQYF. The V call is TRBV20-1, the J call TRBJ2-5; there is no DNA to check the TCRdb D call of TRBD1. CDR3 size: 18 residues. Germline V gives CDR1 DFQATT, CDR2 SNEGSKA (reference sequence).

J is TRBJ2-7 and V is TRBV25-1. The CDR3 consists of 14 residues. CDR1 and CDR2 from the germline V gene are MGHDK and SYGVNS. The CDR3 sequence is CASSYTVGAYEQYF.

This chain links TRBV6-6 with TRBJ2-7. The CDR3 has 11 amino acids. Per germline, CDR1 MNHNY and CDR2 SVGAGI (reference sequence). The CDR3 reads CASTGDYEQYF.

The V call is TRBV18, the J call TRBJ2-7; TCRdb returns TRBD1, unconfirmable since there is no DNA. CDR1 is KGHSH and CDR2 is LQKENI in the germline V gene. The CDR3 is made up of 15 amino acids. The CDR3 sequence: CASSPNSGTGVEQYF.

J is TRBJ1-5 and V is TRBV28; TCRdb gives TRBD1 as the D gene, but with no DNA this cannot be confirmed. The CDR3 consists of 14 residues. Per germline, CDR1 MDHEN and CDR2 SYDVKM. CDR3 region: CASSSTGLNQPQHF.

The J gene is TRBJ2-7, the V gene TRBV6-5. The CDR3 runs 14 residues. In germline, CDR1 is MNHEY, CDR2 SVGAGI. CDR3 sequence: CASSYSTASYEQYF.

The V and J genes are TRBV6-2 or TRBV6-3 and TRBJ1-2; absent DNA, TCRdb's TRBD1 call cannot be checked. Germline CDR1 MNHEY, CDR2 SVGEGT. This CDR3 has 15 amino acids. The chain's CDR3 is CASSPAGTGIYGYTF.

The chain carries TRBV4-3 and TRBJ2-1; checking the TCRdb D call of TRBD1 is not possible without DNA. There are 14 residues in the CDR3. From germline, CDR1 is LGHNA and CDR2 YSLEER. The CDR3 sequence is CASSQGTGEGEQFF.

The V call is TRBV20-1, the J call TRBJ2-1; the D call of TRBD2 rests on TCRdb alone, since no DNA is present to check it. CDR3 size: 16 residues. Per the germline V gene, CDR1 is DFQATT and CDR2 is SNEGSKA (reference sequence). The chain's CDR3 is CSASQSGGPSYNEQFF.

The CDR3 region is CASSLPSLSSGNTIYF. The gene calls are TRBV5-1 and TRBJ1-3. Germline V gene sequence: CDR1 SGHRS, CDR2 YFSETQ. The CDR3 runs to 16 residues.

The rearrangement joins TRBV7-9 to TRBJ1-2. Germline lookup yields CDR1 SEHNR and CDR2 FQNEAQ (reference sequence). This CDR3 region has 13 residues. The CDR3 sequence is CASSLGLAYGYTF.

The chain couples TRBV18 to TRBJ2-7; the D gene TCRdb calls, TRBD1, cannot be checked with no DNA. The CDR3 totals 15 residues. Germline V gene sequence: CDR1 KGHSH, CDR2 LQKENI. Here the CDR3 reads CASTAAGTGSPRQYF. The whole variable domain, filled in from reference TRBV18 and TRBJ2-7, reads NAGVMQNPRHLVRRRGQEARLRCSPMKGHSHVYWYRQLPEEGLKFMVYLQKENIIDESGMPKERFSAEFPKEGPSILRIQQVVRGDSAAYFCASTAAGTGSPRQYFGPGTRLTVT.

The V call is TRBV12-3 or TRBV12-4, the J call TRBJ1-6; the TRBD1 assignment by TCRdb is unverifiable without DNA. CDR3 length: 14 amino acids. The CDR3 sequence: CASTLGQINSPLHF.

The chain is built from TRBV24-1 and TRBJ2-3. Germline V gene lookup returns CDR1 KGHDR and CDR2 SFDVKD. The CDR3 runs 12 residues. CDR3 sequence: CATSDMGNTQYF.

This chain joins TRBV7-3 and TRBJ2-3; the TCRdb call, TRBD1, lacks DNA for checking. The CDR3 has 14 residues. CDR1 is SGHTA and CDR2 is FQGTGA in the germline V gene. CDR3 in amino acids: CASSLTGDTDTQYF.

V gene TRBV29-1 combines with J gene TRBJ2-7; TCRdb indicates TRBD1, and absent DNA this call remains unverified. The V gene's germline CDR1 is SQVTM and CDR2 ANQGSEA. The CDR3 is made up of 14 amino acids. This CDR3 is CSVALTLTGHEQYF.